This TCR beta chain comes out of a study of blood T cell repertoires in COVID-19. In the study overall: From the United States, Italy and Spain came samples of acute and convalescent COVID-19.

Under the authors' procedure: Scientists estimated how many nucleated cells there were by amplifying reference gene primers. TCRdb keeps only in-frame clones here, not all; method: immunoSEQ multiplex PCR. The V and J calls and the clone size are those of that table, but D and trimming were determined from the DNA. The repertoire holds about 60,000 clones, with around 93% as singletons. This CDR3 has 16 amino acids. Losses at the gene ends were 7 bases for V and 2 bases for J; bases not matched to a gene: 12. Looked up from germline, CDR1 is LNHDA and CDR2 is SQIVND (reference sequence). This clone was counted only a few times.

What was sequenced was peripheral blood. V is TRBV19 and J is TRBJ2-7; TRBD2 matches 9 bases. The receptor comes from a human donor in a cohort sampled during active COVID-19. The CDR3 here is CASTPRRASGTYEQYF. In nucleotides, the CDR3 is TGTGCCAGTACCCCACGCCGAGCTAGCGGGACCTACGAGCAGTACTTC. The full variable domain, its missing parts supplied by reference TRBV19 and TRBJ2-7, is DGGITQSPKYLFRKEGQNVTLSCEQNLNHDAMYWYRQDPGQGLRLIYYSQIVNDFQKGDIAEGYSVSREKKESFPLTVTSAQKNPTAFYLCASTPRRASGTYEQYFGPGTRLTVT.